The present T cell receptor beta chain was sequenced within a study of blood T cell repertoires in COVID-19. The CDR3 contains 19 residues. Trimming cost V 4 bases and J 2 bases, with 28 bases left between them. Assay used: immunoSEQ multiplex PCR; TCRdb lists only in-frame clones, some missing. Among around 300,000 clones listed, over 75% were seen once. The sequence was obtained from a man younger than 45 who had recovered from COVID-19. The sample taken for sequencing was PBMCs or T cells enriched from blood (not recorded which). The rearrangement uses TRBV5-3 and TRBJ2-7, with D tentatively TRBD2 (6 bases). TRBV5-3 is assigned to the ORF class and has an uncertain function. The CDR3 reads CARSTSLEGPGDLPYEQYF. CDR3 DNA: TGTGCCAGAAGCACTTCCTTAGAGGGTCCGGGGGATCTTCCCTACGAGCAGTACTTC.